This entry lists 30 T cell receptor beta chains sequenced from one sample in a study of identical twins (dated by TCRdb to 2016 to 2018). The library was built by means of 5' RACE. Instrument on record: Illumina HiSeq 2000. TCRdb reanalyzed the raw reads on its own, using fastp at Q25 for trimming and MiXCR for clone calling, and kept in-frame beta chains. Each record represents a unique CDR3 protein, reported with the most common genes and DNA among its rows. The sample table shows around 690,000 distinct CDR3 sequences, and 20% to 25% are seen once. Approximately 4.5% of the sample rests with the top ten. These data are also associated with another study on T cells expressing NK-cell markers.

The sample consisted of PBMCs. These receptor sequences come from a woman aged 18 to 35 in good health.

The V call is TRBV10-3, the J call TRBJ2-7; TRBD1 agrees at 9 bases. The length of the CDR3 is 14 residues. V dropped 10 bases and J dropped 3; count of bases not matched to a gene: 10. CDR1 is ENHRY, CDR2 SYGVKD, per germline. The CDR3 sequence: CATSRDREGYEQYF. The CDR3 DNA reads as TGTGCCACGTCAAGGGACAGGGAGGGCTACGAGCAGTACTTC.

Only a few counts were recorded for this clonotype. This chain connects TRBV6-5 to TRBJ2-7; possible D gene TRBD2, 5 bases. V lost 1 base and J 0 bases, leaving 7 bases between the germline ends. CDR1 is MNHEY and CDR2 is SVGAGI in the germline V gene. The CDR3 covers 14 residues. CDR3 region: CASSYFRDSYEQYF. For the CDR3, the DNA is TGTGCCAGCAGTTACTTTCGGGACTCCTACGAGCAGTACTTC.

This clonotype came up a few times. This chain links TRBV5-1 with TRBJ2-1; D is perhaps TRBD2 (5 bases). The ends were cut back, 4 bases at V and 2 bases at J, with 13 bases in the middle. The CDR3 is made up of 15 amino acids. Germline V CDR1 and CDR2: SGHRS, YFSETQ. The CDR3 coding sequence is TGCGCCAGCAGCCCAGGACTGTCAGCCTACAATGAGCAGTTCTTC. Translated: CASSPGLSAYNEQFF. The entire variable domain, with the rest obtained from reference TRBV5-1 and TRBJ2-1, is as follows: KAGVTQTPRYLIKTRGQQVTLSCSPISGHRSVSWYQQTPGQGLQFLFEYFSETQRNKGNFPGRFSGRQFSNSRSEMNVSTLELGDSALYLCASSPGLSAYNEQFFGPGTRLTVL.

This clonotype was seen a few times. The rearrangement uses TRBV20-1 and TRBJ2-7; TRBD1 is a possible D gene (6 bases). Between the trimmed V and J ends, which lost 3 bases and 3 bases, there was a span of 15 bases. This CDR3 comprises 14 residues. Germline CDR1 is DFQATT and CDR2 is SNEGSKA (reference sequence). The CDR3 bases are TGCAGTGCTAGTGATAGGGGGAAGTTCTACGAGCAGTACTTC. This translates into CSASDRGKFYEQYF.

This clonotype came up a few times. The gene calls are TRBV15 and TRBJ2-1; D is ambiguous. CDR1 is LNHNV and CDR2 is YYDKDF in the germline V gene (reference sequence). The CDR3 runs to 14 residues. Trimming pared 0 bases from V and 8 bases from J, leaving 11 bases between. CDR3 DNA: TGTGCCACCAGCAGAGAAGGTACGGGTGATGAGCAGTTCTTC. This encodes CATSREGTGDEQFF. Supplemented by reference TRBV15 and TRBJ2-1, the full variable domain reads DAMVIQNPRYQVTQFGKPVTLSCSQTLNHNVMYWYQQKSSQAPKLLFHYYDKDFNNEADTPDNFQSRRPNTSFCFLDIRSPGLGDTAMYLCATSREGTGDEQFFGPGTRLTVL.

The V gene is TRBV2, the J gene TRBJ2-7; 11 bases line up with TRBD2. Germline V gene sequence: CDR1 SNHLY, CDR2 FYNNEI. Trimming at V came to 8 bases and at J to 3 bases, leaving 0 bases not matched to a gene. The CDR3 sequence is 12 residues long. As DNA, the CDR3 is TGTGCCAGCGGGACTAGCGGCTACGAGCAGTACTTC. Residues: CASGTSGYEQYF.

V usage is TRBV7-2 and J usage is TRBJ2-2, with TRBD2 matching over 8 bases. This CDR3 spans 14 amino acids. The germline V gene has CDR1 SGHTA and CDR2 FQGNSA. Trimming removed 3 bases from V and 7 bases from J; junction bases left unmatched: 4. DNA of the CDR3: TGTGCCAGCAGCTTGTTGCGGGAGGTCGGGGAGCTGTTTTTT. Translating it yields CASSLLREVGELFF.

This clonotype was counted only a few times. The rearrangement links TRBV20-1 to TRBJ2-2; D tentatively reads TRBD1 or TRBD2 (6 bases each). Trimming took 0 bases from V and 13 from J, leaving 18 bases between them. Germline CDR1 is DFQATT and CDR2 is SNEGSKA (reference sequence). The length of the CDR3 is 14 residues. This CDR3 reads CSARDRGTGAVLFF. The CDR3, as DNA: TGCAGTGCTAGAGATCGTGGGACGGGGGCAGTGCTGTTTTTT.

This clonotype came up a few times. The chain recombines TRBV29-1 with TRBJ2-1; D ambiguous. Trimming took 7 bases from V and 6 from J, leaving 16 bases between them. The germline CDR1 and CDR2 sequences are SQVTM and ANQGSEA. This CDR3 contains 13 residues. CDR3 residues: CSALIARPNEQFF. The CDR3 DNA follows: TGCAGCGCGTTGATAGCTAGGCCCAATGAGCAGTTCTTC.

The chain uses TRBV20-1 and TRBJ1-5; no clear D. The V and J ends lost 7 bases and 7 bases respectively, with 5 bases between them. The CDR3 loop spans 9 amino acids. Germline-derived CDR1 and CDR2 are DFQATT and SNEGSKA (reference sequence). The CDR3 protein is CSVGQPQHF. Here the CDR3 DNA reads TGCAGTGTTGGACAGCCCCAGCATTTT.

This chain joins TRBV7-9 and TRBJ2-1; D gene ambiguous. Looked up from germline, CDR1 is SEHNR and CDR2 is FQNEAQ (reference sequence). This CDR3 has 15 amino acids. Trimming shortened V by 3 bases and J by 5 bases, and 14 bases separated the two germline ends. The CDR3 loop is CASSFPYGSHNEQFF. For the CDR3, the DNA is TGTGCCAGCAGCTTCCCTTACGGTTCCCACAATGAGCAGTTCTTC.

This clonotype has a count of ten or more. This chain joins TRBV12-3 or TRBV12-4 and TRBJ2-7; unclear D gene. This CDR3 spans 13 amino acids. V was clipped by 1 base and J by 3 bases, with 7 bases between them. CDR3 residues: CASSLGPYYEQYF. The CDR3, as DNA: TGTGCCAGCAGTTTAGGGCCGTACTACGAGCAGTACTTC.

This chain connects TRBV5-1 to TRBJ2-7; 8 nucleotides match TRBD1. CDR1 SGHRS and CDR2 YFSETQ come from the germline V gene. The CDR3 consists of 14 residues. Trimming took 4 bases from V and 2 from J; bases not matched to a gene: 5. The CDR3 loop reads CASSTGGTPYEQYF. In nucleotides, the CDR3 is TGCGCCAGCAGCACAGGGGGAACCCCCTACGAGCAGTACTTC.

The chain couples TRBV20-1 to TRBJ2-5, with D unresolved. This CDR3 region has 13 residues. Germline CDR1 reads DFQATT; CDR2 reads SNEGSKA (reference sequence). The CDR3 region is CRAGAQAEETQYF. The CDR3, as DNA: TGCAGGGCTGGCGCCCAGGCGGAAGAGACCCAGTACTTC.

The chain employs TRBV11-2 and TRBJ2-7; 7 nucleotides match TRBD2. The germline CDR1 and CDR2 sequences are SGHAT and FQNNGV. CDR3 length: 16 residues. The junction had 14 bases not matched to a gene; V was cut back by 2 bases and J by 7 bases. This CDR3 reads CASSLKSAGVSGEQYF. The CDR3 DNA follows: TGTGCCAGCAGCTTAAAGTCGGCGGGAGTATCGGGTGAGCAGTACTTC.

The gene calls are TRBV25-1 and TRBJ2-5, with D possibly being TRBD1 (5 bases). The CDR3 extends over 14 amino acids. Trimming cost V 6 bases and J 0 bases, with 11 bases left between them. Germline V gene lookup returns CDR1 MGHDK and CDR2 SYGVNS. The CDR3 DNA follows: TGTGCCAGCAGCCATCTGACAGACCAAGAGACCCAGTACTTC. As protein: CASSHLTDQETQYF. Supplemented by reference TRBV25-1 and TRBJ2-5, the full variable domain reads EADIYQTPRYLVIGTGKKITLECSQTMGHDKMYWYQQDPGMELHLIHYSYGVNSTEKGDLSSESTVSRIRTEHFPLTLESARPSHTSQYLCASSHLTDQETQYFGPGTRLLVL.

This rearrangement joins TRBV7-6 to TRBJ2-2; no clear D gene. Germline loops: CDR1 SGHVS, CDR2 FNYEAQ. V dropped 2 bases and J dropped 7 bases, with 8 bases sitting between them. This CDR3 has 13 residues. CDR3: CASSLSTNGELFF. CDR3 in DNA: TGTGCCAGCAGCTTAAGCACTAACGGGGAGCTGTTTTTT.

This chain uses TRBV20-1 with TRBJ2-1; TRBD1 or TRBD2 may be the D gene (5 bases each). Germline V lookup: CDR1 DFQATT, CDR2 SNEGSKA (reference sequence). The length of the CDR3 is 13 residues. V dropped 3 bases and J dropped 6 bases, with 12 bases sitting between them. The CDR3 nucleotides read TGCAGTGCTAGGAGGGGAACCCCCAATGAGCAGTTCTTC. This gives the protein CSARRGTPNEQFF.

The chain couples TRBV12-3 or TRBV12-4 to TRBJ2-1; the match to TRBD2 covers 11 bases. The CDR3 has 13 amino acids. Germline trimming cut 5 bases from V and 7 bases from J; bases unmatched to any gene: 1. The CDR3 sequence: CASSRLAGNEQFF. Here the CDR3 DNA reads TGTGCCAGCAGTCGACTAGCGGGAAATGAGCAGTTCTTC.

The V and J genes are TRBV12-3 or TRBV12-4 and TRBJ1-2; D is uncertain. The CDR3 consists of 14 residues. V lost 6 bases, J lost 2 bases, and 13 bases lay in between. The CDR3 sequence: CASSPWSNNYGYTF. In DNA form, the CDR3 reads TGTGCCAGCAGCCCTTGGTCTAACAACTATGGCTACACCTTC.

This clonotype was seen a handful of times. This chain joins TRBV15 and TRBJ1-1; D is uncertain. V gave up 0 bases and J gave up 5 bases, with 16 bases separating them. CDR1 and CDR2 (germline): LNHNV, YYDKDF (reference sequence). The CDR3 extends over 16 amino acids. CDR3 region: CATSRDLASGETEAFF. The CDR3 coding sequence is TGTGCCACCAGCAGAGATCTCGCCTCAGGTGAGACTGAAGCTTTCTTT. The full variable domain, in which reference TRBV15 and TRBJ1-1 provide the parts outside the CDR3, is DAMVIQNPRYQVTQFGKPVTLSCSQTLNHNVMYWYQQKSSQAPKLLFHYYDKDFNNEADTPDNFQSRRPNTSFCFLDIRSPGLGDTAMYLCATSRDLASGETEAFFGQGTRLTVV.

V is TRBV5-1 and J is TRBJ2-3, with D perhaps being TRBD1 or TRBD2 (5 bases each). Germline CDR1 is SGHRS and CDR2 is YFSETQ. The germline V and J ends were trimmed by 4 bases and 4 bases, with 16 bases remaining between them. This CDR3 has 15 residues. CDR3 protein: CASSRDPQAADTQYF. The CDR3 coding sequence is TGCGCCAGCAGCCGGGACCCGCAGGCCGCAGATACGCAGTATTTT.

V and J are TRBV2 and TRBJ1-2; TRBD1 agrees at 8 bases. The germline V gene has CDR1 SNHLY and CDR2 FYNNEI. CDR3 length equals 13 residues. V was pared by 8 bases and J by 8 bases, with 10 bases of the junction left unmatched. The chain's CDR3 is CASEDRGLIGYTF. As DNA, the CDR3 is TGTGCCAGCGAAGACAGGGGTTTGATCGGCTACACCTTC.

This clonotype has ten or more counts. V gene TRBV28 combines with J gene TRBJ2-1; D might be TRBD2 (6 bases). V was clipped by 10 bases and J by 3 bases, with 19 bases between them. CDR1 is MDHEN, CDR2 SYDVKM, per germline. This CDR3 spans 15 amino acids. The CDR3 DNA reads TGTGCCATTCCAGGAGGGCCGGGGAACTACAATGAGCAGTTCTTC. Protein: CAIPGGPGNYNEQFF.

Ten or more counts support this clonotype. DNA of the CDR3: TGTGCCAGCAGCTTAGAACTAGCTATGTCTTACGAGCAGTACTTC. It yields the protein CASSLELAMSYEQYF. The chain recombines TRBV7-2 with TRBJ2-7, with a weak D call TRBD2 (6 bases). The CDR3 extends over 15 amino acids. The V end was cut by 1 base, the J end by 4 bases, with 14 bases between. Germline CDR1 and CDR2: SGHTA and FQGNSA.

The CDR3 DNA is TGCAGTGCTAGAGATAACGGCGCAGGCGTCCCATATGGCTACACCTTC. Amino acids: CSARDNGAGVPYGYTF. This sequence joins TRBV20-1 and TRBJ1-2; D unresolved. This CDR3 comprises 16 residues. The germline gives CDR1 DFQATT, CDR2 SNEGSKA (reference sequence). The ends were cut back, 0 bases at V and 5 bases at J, with 19 bases in the middle.

CDR3 sequence reads: CASSFKQGAGGANVLTF. In DNA form, the CDR3 reads TGTGCCAGCAGCTTTAAACAGGGGGCTGGTGGGGCCAACGTCCTGACTTTC. The rearrangement joins TRBV7-9 to TRBJ2-6; 9 positions agree with TRBD1. The CDR3 length is 17 residues. Germline V gene lookup returns CDR1 SEHNR and CDR2 FQNEAQ (reference sequence). Trimming cost V 3 bases and J 3 bases; bases outside gene matches: 6. Supplemented by reference TRBV7-9 and TRBJ2-6, the full variable domain reads DTGVSQNPRHKITKRGQNVTFRCDPISEHNRLYWYRQTLGQGPEFLTYFQNEAQLEKSRLLSDRFSAERPKGSFSTLEIQRTEQGDSAMYLCASSFKQGAGGANVLTFGAGSRLTVL.

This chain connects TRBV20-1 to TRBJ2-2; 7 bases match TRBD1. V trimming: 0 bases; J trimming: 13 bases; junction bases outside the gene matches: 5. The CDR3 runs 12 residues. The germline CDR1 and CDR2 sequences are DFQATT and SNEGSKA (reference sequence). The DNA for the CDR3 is TGCAGTGCTAGAGATCGACAGGGTGGGCTGTTTTTT. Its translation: CSARDRQGGLFF.

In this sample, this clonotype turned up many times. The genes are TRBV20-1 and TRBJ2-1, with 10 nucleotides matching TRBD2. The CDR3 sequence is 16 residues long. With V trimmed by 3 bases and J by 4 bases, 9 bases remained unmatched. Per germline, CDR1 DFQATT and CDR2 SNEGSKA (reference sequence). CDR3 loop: CSASRLAGAPYNEQFF. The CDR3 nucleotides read TGCAGTGCTAGTAGGCTAGCGGGAGCCCCTTACAATGAGCAGTTCTTC.

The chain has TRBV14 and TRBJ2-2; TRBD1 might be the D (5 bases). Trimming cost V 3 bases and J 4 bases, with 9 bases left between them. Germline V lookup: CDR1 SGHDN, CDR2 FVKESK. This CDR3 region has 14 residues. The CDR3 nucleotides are TGTGCCAGCAGCCATGTGACAGTCACCGGGGAGCTGTTTTTT. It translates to CASSHVTVTGELFF.